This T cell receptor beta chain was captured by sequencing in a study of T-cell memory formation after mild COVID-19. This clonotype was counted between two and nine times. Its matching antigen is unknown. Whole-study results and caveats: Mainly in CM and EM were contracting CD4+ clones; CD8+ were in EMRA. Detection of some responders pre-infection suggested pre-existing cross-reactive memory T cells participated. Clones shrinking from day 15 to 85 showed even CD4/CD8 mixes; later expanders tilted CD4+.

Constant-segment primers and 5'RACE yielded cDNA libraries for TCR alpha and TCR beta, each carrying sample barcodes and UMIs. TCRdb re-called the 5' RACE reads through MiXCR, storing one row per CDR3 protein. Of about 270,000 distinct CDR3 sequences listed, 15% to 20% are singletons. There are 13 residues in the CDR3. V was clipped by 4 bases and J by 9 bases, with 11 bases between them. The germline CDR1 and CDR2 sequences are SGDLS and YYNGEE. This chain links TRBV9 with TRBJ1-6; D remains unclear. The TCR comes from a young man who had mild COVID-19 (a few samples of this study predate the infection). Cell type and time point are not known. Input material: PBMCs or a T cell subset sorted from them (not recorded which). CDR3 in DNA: TGTGCCAGCAGCTTACTATTGGTTTCACCCCTCCACTTT. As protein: CASSLLLVSPLHF.